The next 23 T cell receptor beta chains were all read from a single sample in a study of T-cell memory formation after mild COVID-19. From the 5' RACE reads, TCRdb called clonotypes with MiXCR, one entry per CDR3 protein. The sample holds 65,000 to 95,000 distinct CDR3 sequences; roughly 13% are singletons and the top ten take around 41%. The sequenced sample was PBMCs or a T cell subset sorted from them (not recorded which). The source is a man younger than 35 who had mild COVID-19 (a few samples of this study predate the infection). Cell type and time point are not known.

The chain employs TRBV7-6 and TRBJ1-2, with 11 bases aligning to TRBD1. The CDR3 is 16 amino acids. CDR1 and CDR2 (germline): SGHVS, FNYEAQ. J lost 0 bases, V lost 5 bases, and 5 bases had no gene match. The CDR3 loop reads CASSRTGGLANYGYTF. The CDR3 DNA reads TGTGCCAGCAGCCGGACAGGGGGCCTGGCTAACTATGGCTACACCTTC.

V usage is TRBV5-6 and J usage is TRBJ1-6; D uncertain. V gave up 4 bases and J gave up 8 bases, with 19 bases separating them. The CDR3 spans 16 residues. Germline values: CDR1 SGHDT, CDR2 YYEEEE. CDR3 sequence reads: CASSPYGSFSYSPLHF. As DNA, the CDR3 is TGTGCCAGCAGCCCGTATGGCTCCTTTAGCTATTCACCCCTCCACTTT.

The V and J genes are TRBV12-3 or TRBV12-4 and TRBJ1-2, with a tentative D call TRBD1 (5 bases). The CDR3 has 14 residues. V shed 6 bases and J shed 8 bases, with 19 bases lying between them. CDR3 sequence (DNA): TGTGCCAGCAGACATACGACAGCTCTAAAAGGCTACACCTTC. It yields the protein CASRHTTALKGYTF.

CDR3 sequence reads: CASSHRGGEQFF. The CDR3 DNA reads as TGTGCCAGCAGTCACAGGGGCGGTGAGCAGTTCTTC. This sequence joins TRBV27 and TRBJ2-1, with 7 bases lining up with TRBD1. V lost 5 bases to trimming and J lost 9 bases; unmatched junction nucleotides: 4. CDR1 is MNHEY and CDR2 is SMNVEV in the germline V gene (reference sequence). The CDR3 extends over 12 amino acids.

In its sample, this clonotype was seen many times. The rearrangement links TRBV7-6 to TRBJ2-2; D perhaps matches TRBD1 (6 bases). Per germline, CDR1 SGHVS and CDR2 FNYEAQ. The CDR3 has 15 amino acids. Trimming pared 0 bases from V and 6 bases from J, leaving 11 bases between. CDR3 region: CASSLATGPAGELFF. For the CDR3, the DNA is TGTGCCAGCAGCTTAGCTACAGGGCCCGCCGGGGAGCTGTTTTTT.

V and J are TRBV4-3 and TRBJ2-3; TRBD1 agrees at 7 bases. The CDR3 length is 15 residues. J lost 5 bases, V lost 3 bases, and 8 bases had no gene match. CDR1 is LGHNA, CDR2 YSLEER, per germline. For the CDR3, the DNA is TGCGCCAGCAGCCAGGGGGACAGTAGAATAGATACGCAGTATTTT. Protein sequence: CASSQGDSRIDTQYF.

This clonotype was found many times. This chain joins TRBV7-9 and TRBJ2-1; TRBD2 might be the D (5 bases). There are 11 residues in the CDR3. Per germline, CDR1 SEHNR and CDR2 FQNEAQ (reference sequence). Trimming shortened V by 7 bases and J by 9 bases, and 10 bases separated the two germline ends. CDR3 residues: CASTPGSEQFF. CDR3 in DNA: TGTGCCAGCACCCCTGGGAGTGAGCAGTTCTTC.

V gene TRBV29-1 combines with J gene TRBJ2-2, with D possibly being TRBD2 (6 bases). The V and J ends lost 5 bases and 3 bases respectively, with 7 bases between them. CDR1 is SQVTM and CDR2 is ANQGSEA in the germline V gene. The CDR3 is 12 residues long. DNA for the CDR3: TGCAGCGTTCGCGGGGACACCGGGGAGCTGTTTTTT. This codes for CSVRGDTGELFF.

In its sample, this clonotype was seen many times. This chain links TRBV2 with TRBJ2-7, with D perhaps TRBD1 (6 bases). V was pared by 7 bases and J by 2 bases, with 18 bases between. The CDR3 is 15 residues long. Per germline, CDR1 SNHLY and CDR2 FYNNEI. In DNA form, the CDR3 reads TGTGCCAGCACCTCATTGGACAGTCTCCCCTACGAGCAGTACTTC. Translation gives CASTSLDSLPYEQYF.

The chain uses TRBV12-3 or TRBV12-4 and TRBJ2-7; D may match TRBD1 or TRBD2 (5 bases each). The CDR3 covers 13 residues. Trimming stripped 5 bases from V and 9 bases from J, with 17 bases between. In nucleotides, the CDR3 is TGTGCCAGCAGTGGGACGGAGTTAAGAGGGCAGTACTTC. It yields the protein CASSGTELRGQYF.

Only a few counts were recorded for this clonotype. The chain carries TRBV6-2 or TRBV6-3 and TRBJ1-2; no reliable D call. V was trimmed by 0 bases and J by 4 bases, leaving 9 bases between them. Germline V lookup: CDR1 MNHEY, CDR2 SVGEGT. This CDR3 has 14 residues. CDR3 nucleotides: TGTGCCAGCAGTTACTCTGGGCTGCGCTATGGCTACACCTTC. It yields the protein CASSYSGLRYGYTF.

This clonotype was counted a few times. This chain joins TRBV4-3 and TRBJ2-5, with D hard to call. CDR1 and CDR2 from the germline V gene are LGHNA and YSLEER. V lost 3 bases and J 5 bases, leaving 16 bases between the germline ends. The CDR3 runs 15 residues. In nucleotides, the CDR3 is TGCGCCAGCAGCCAGACTGGGTCCGACGGGGAGACCCAGTACTTC. Protein sequence: CASSQTGSDGETQYF.

This clonotype has ten or more counts. CDR3 sequence (DNA): TGTGCCAGCAGCGGCAGGGGGCGAAGCACAGATACGCAGTATTTT. It codes for CASSGRGRSTDTQYF. V gene TRBV7-2 combines with J gene TRBJ2-3; 8 nucleotides align to TRBD1. The length of the CDR3 is 15 residues. With 5 bases clipped from V and 0 bases from J, the junction kept 4 bases outside the gene matches. Germline CDR1 SGHTA, CDR2 FQGNSA.

This clonotype was picked up a small number of times. The genes are TRBV7-2 and TRBJ2-1; 11 bases are shared with TRBD2. Germline CDR1 SGHTA, CDR2 FQGNSA. This CDR3 comprises 14 residues. The junction had 3 bases not matched to a gene; V was cut back by 2 bases and J by 9 bases. The CDR3 sequence is CASSLLAGGREQFF. The CDR3 region has the DNA TGTGCCAGCAGCTTATTAGCGGGGGGGCGTGAGCAGTTCTTC.

At least ten counts were recorded for this clonotype. This chain links TRBV30 with TRBJ2-7; D is possibly TRBD2 (5 bases). The CDR3 is 13 residues long. Germline lookup yields CDR1 GTSNPN and CDR2 SVGIG (reference sequence). The germline V and J ends were trimmed by 5 bases and 5 bases, with 16 bases remaining between them. In nucleotides, the CDR3 is TGTGCCTGGTCTCTAGCCGGGCGGGACGAGCAGTACTTC. It translates to CAWSLAGRDEQYF.

V and J are TRBV27 and TRBJ2-7; D gene unclear. V lost 0 bases and J 4 bases, leaving 7 bases between the germline ends. CDR1 is MNHEY and CDR2 is SMNVEV in the germline V gene (reference sequence). The CDR3 has 13 residues. The CDR3 region has the DNA TGTGCCAGCAGTTTATCCCAGCAATACGAGCAGTACTTC. It codes for CASSLSQQYEQYF.

This clonotype came up a few times. The chain uses TRBV7-9 and TRBJ2-2; maybe TRBD2 (5 bases). The CDR3 runs to 15 residues. Trimming left V 3 bases short and J 6 bases short, with 14 bases between. CDR1 is SEHNR, CDR2 FQNEAQ, per germline (reference sequence). CDR3 in amino acids: CASSFRAVSSGELFF. The CDR3 region has the DNA TGTGCCAGCAGCTTCCGAGCGGTCTCTTCCGGGGAGCTGTTTTTT.

The chain recombines TRBV12-3 or TRBV12-4 with TRBJ1-1; D perhaps matches TRBD1 (6 bases). This CDR3 is 12 amino acids long. V was clipped by 9 bases and J by 4 bases, with 12 bases between them. The CDR3 loop is CASVVGATEAFF. The DNA of the CDR3 is TGTGCCAGTGTTGTGGGGGCCACTGAAGCTTTCTTT.

The CDR3 protein is CASSLEGHFAEKLFF. The CDR3 nucleotides read TGCGCCAGCAGCTTGGAGGGCCACTTCGCCGAAAAACTGTTTTTT. The chain has TRBV5-1 and TRBJ1-4, with D unclear. The germline gives CDR1 SGHRS, CDR2 YFSETQ. V gave up 0 bases and J gave up 8 bases, with 14 bases separating them. The CDR3 is made up of 15 amino acids.

J is TRBJ2-5 and V is TRBV4-1; the D gene is possibly TRBD1 (5 bases). This CDR3 contains 15 residues. Trimming shortened V by 2 bases and J by 0 bases, and 10 bases separated the two germline ends. From germline, CDR1 is MGHRA and CDR2 YSYEKL. The CDR3 is CASSQPEDNQETQYF. DNA for the CDR3: TGCGCCAGCAGCCAACCTGAGGACAACCAAGAGACCCAGTACTTC.

This clonotype was picked up a small number of times. The rearrangement uses TRBV4-3 and TRBJ2-5; 9 positions agree with TRBD1. Losses at the gene ends were 0 bases for V and 5 bases for J; bases not matched to a gene: 10. The CDR3 is 17 residues long. Germline V gene data show CDR1 as LGHNA and CDR2 as YSLEER. Here the CDR3 reads CASSQEGDREWSETQYF. CDR3 coding DNA: TGCGCCAGCAGCCAAGAGGGGGACAGGGAGTGGTCGGAGACCCAGTACTTC.

This clonotype was seen only a few times. This chain uses TRBV6-5 with TRBJ2-7; D remains ambiguous. Trimming left V 5 bases short and J 0 bases short, with 11 bases between. This CDR3 is built from 14 residues. In germline, CDR1 is MNHEY, CDR2 SVGAGI. CDR3 nucleotides: TGTGCCAGCAGTGCCGGAAGGTACTCCTACGAGCAGTACGTC. Translated: CASSAGRYSYEQYV.

The chain employs TRBV6-2 or TRBV6-3 and TRBJ2-7; D is ambiguous. V was pared by 6 bases and J by 1 base, with 10 bases between. CDR1 and CDR2 (germline): MNHEY, SVGEGT. CDR3 length equals 13 residues. CDR3 in amino acids: CASSTLGSYEQYV. The DNA for the CDR3 is TGTGCCAGCAGCACCCTGGGGTCCTACGAGCAGTACGTC.